This T cell receptor beta chain comes out of a study of T cell responses to AZD1222 COVID-19 vaccine. General study points: Baseline testing showed seropositivity in only six or seven AZD1222 recipients. Spike was spanned by vaccine-associated CD4 TCRs, which were dominant at 160-218 and 743-854.

Doses given second, at about 4 or about 12 weeks, were pooled. Profiled with immunoSEQ multiplex PCR; TCRdb holds only in-frame clones, not every one. Of about 130,000 clones listed, about 92% are singletons. On this clone: Its antigen is undetermined.

This receptor was identified in an adult who received the AZD1222 COVID-19 vaccine. This material consisted of peripheral blood, taken 28 days after the second AZD1222 dose.

CDR3 residues: CASSTERKQYF. The CDR3 DNA reads as TGTGCCAGCAGCACGGAGAGAAAGCAGTACTTC. The chain employs TRBV7-9 and TRBJ2-7, with D unresolved. The CDR3 contains 11 residues. Looked up from germline, CDR1 is SEHNR and CDR2 is FQNEAQ (reference sequence). Trimming stripped 5 bases from V and 8 bases from J, with 10 bases between.